This entry features one T cell receptor (beta chain) sequence. Its cognate antigen is unknown. The primer mix had 60 Vbeta and 13 Jbeta primers. As handled by the study authors: Unique TCR beta chains totaled around 86 million in a later count, with approximately 11 million of them shared. The assay was immunoSEQ multiplex PCR, and TCRdb's table has in-frame clones only and misses some. D and trimming come from the DNA, and the V and J calls and clone size come from that table. Among roughly 140,000 clones listed, 60% to 80% were seen once. Germline V gives CDR1 LNHDA, CDR2 SQIVND (reference sequence). With 10 bases removed from V and 0 bases from J, the gap between germline ends came to 18 bases. This CDR3 has 15 residues. This sample was taken from a study of cytomegalovirus exposure and HLA in healthy donors. Study-level results: HLA restriction was apparent for most CMV-associated TCR beta chains in a later analysis. The number of N-insertions in an Asian-associated ancestry cluster was reportedly below the roughly 700-donor mean in a later analysis.

The sample consisted of PBMCs. The chain couples TRBV19 to TRBJ1-2, with D possibly matching TRBD1 (6 bases). This sequence originates from a woman aged 50 to 60 in good health and CMV-seronegative. The CDR3 region is CATTAARTANYGYTF. CDR3 nucleotides: TGTGCCACAACCGCCGCCAGGACAGCTAACTATGGCTACACCTTC.